This TCR beta chain derives from a study of shared T cell receptors in the human thymus (dated by TCRdb to the early 2020s). The study in broad terms: The study investigated the way shared, self-reactive T-cell receptor alpha chains are produced in the human thymus.

Details on this clone: This clone's antigen is unknown. Qualities for individual bases were not recorded, and no much larger clone is one base off.

The method was the immunoSEQ multiplex PCR assay. What TCRdb holds here is the immuneACCESS table cut down to in-frame rearrangements. Part of the clones is not present; checked against another copy, under half of the missing clones reflect an unresolved V gene, and the others are unexplained. The sample data list just under 550,000 clones, and around 82% of these were observed just once. Jointly, the top ten make up approximately 0.013% of the sample. This sample also belongs to another study, concerning human thymus T cells. As that second study puts it: The donors were immunologically healthy infants in Finland who had open corrective cardiac surgery for congenital heart defects. Thymus tissue was collected as surgical resects that were removed during corrective cardiac surgery. V and J gene segment usage appeared biased in both thymic and peripheral blood repertoires. According to the related research, thymic TCR repertoires were highly overlapping among unrelated individuals. The study characterized TCR alpha and beta repertoires from about 8 infant thymus samples and a few related peripheral blood samples. The infant donors were roughly 6 to 244 days old, and the cohort included roughly six males and a couple of females. Thymocytes were freed from the tissue by mechanical means and kept at -70 degrees C as pellets of roughly 10-32 million cells. Genomic DNA was extracted from frozen cell pellets with a QIAsymphony instrument. Using the immunoSEQ multiplex PCR assay, the TCRB and TCRAD loci were amplified from a standardized quantity of quality-controlled genomic DNA. The V(D)J region was spanned by amplicons of a length sufficient to cover the CDR3 and to identify V and J genes. Amplicon sequencing was performed on an Illumina platform through the commercial immunoSEQ service. Primer bias and sequencing errors were corrected as previously described, and TCRAD and TCRB definitions were based on the IMGT database. Analysis of the repertoires was done with immunoSEQ Analyzer 3.0 and VDJTools and included basic statistics, V/J segment usage, diversity estimates, rarefaction and pairwise overlap. Diversity was estimated using the Chao1, ChaoE, Efron-Thisted, Shannon and inverse Simpson indices, and was also estimated on datasets down-sampled to the size of the smallest sample. Repertoire overlap was determined by strict matching of CDR3 nucleotide sequence, V gene and J gene, and Jaccard-based multidimensional scaling clustering was applied. Thymus samples yielded on average around 850,000 unique TCRB clonotypes, compared with around 79,000 from blood samples.

Source material: thymocytes. This receptor was identified in a boy under two years old with a congenital heart defect. Donor details come from another sample of the same person, matched by shared clones.

Read as DNA, the sequence is TGTGCCAGCAGTGTAGACACCCAGGGGCCCCTTTCCTACGAGCAGTACTTC. This gives the protein CASSVDTQGPLSYEQYF. The rearranged segments are TRBV6-1 and TRBJ2-7; possibly the D gene is TRBD1, per 6 matching bases. From the cysteine up to the phenylalanine, the CDR3 has a length of 17 residues. Solely the CDR3 DNA is kept, with 51 bases framed from the first base. The germline V gene yields MNHNS for CDR1 and SASEGT for CDR2. V and J are truncated by 4 bases and 1 base respectively, leaving an intervening sequence of 20 bases.